This T cell receptor beta chain is from a study of T cells in Graves' hyperthyroidism and ophthalmopathy. This CDR3 contains 17 residues. Germline V gene data show CDR1 as SGHTA and CDR2 as FQGNSA. Trimming cost V 1 base and J 3 bases, with 16 bases left between them. Template material for amplifying TCR beta CDR3 regions consisted of RNA transcripts. HTBI primers were the set used in a first-round RT-PCR of the TCR CDR3. Using its own MiXCR run on the multiplex PCR reads, TCRdb lists one record per CDR3 protein. The table shows about 640,000 distinct CDR3 sequences, with around 20% occurring only once. The table lists this clonotype with a few counts. In making diagnoses, clinical symptoms, serum thyroxine and TRAb, thyroid ultrasound and orbital computed tomography were all used. Cells are PBMCs isolated from around 10 ml of fresh blood.

This rearrangement joins TRBV7-2 to TRBJ2-1; weak D call: TRBD2 (7 bases). Material: blood. The TCR sequence derives from a man aged 25-45 years with Graves' ophthalmopathy. CDR3 sequence: CASSLVGGRAIYNEQFF. In DNA form, the CDR3 reads TGTGCCAGCAGCTTAGTAGGGGGGAGGGCTATCTACAATGAGCAGTTCTTC.